Detailed here is one T cell receptor beta chain. Each CDR3 protein is one row after TCRdb ran MiXCR on the 5' RACE reads. The sample includes over 600,000 distinct CDR3 sequences, roughly 20% of them seen just once. The source of the sample is a study of identical twins. Between the trimmed V and J ends, which lost 0 bases and 2 bases, there was a span of 6 bases. The CDR3 extends over 13 amino acids. Germline V gene lookup returns CDR1 SGDLS and CDR2 YYNGEE. These data are also associated with another study on T cells expressing NK-cell markers.

Sequences were obtained from PBMCs. The receptor was isolated from a woman younger than 30 in good health. This chain uses TRBV9 with TRBJ2-7; no clear D gene. CDR3 nucleotide sequence: TGTGCCAGCAGCGTAGAGTTGGCCTACGAGCAGTACTTC. The encoded protein is CASSVELAYEQYF. Together with reference TRBV9 and TRBJ2-7, the CDR3 gives the full variable domain: DSGVTQTPKHLITATGQRVTLRCSPRSGDLSVYWYQQSLDQGLQFLIQYYNGEERAKGNILERFSAQQFPDLHSELNLSSLELGDSALYFCASSVELAYEQYFGPGTRLTVT.